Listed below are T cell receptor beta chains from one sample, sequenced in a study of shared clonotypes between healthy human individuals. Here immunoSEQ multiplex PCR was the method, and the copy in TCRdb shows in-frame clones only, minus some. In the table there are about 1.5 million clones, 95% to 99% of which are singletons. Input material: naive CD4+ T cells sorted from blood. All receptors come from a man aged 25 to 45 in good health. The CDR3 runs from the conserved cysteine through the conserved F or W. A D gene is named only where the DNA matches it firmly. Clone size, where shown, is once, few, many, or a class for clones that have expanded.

CDR3aa: CASRFSGRYTGELFF
CDR3nt: TGTGCCAGCAGGTTTAGCGGGAGGTACACCGGGGAGCTGTTTTTT
j_gene: TRBJ2-2
abundance: .
d_gene: TRBD2
v_gene: TRBV7-2

CDR3aa: CASSPRGKGQGNTEAFF
CDR3nt: TGCGCCAGCAGCCCTAGGGGGAAGGGACAGGGAAACACTGAAGCTTTCTTT
j_gene: TRBJ1-1
abundance: .
d_gene: TRBD1
v_gene: TRBV4-3

CDR3aa: CASSVGTRDRPYNEQFF
CDR3nt: TGTGCCAGCAGCGTTGGGACCCGGGACCGCCCCTACAATGAGCAGTTCTTC
j_gene: TRBJ2-1
abundance: .
d_gene: .
v_gene: TRBV9

CDR3aa: CASSYGGARETQYF
CDR3nt: TGTGCCAGCAGTTACGGGGGGGCGAGGGAGACCCAGTACTTC
j_gene: TRBJ2-5
abundance: .
d_gene: .
v_gene: TRBV6-5

CDR3aa: CASSPAPDTQYF
CDR3nt: TGTGCCAGCTCGCCCGCACCAGATACGCAGTATTTT
j_gene: TRBJ2-3
abundance: .
d_gene: .
v_gene: TRBV18

CDR3aa: CAWSELASTNEQFF
CDR3nt: TGTGCCTGGAGTGAACTAGCTAGTACCAATGAGCAGTTCTTC
j_gene: TRBJ2-1
abundance: .
d_gene: .
v_gene: TRBV30

CDR3aa: CASSPGLAGLDEQYF
CDR3nt: TGTGCCAGCAGCCCAGGACTAGCGGGACTGGACGAGCAGTACTTC
j_gene: TRBJ2-7
abundance: .
d_gene: TRBD2
v_gene: TRBV7-6

CDR3aa: CASSQQGAGQPQHF
CDR3nt: TGCGCCAGCAGCCAACAGGGGGCGGGTCAGCCCCAGCATTTT
j_gene: TRBJ1-5
abundance: .
d_gene: TRBD1
v_gene: TRBV5-1

CDR3aa: CASSPSSYEQYF
CDR3nt: TGTGCCAGTAGTCCAAGCTCCTACGAGCAGTACTTC
j_gene: TRBJ2-7
abundance: .
d_gene: .
v_gene: TRBV19

CDR3aa: CASRVTGANVLTF
CDR3nt: TGTGCCAGCAGGGTAACTGGGGCCAACGTCCTGACTTTC
j_gene: TRBJ2-6
abundance: .
d_gene: .
v_gene: TRBV2

CDR3aa: CASSLEVVLAGKSSYEQYF
CDR3nt: TGTGCCAGCAGCTTAGAGGTAGTGCTAGCGGGAAAGAGCTCCTACGAGCAGTACTTC
j_gene: TRBJ2-7
abundance: .
d_gene: TRBD2
v_gene: TRBV11-2

CDR3aa: CASSLMNDDGELFF
CDR3nt: TGTGCCAGCAGCTTAATGAACGACGACGGGGAGCTGTTTTTT
j_gene: TRBJ2-2
abundance: .
d_gene: .
v_gene: TRBV7-9

CDR3aa: CASSRGDSIYEQYF
CDR3nt: TGTGCCAGCAGTCGAGGGGACAGTATATACGAGCAGTACTTC
j_gene: TRBJ2-7
abundance: .
d_gene: TRBD1
v_gene: TRBV6-5

CDR3aa: CSVRTSVYNEQFF
CDR3nt: TGCAGCGTTCGGACTAGCGTGTACAATGAGCAGTTCTTC
j_gene: TRBJ2-1
abundance: .
d_gene: TRBD2
v_gene: TRBV29-1

CDR3aa: CVRSPYCGSLSYEQYF
CDR3nt: TGTGTCAGAAGCCCGTACTGCGGGAGTCTCTCCTACGAGCAGTACTTC
j_gene: TRBJ2-7
abundance: .
d_gene: .
v_gene: TRBV7-5

CDR3aa: CASKGEVETQYF
CDR3nt: TGTGCCAGTAAGGGAGAGGTGGAGACCCAGTACTTC
j_gene: TRBJ2-5
abundance: .
d_gene: .
v_gene: TRBV2

CDR3aa: CASGGQETQYF
CDR3nt: TGTGCCAGTGGGGGCCAAGAGACCCAGTACTTC
j_gene: TRBJ2-5
abundance: .
d_gene: .
v_gene: TRBV28

CDR3aa: CASSYRTSGPYNEQFF
CDR3nt: TGTGCCAGCAGTTACAGGACTAGCGGGCCCTACAATGAGCAGTTCTTC
j_gene: TRBJ2-1
abundance: .
d_gene: TRBD2
v_gene: TRBV6-5

CDR3aa: CASTSARLRTQYF
CDR3nt: TGTGCCAGCACCTCCGCCCGACTGCGGACCCAGTACTTC
j_gene: TRBJ2-5
abundance: .
d_gene: .
v_gene: TRBV28

CDR3aa: CASSESGEAFF
CDR3nt: TGTGCCAGCAGTGAATCCGGTGAAGCTTTCTTT
j_gene: TRBJ1-1
abundance: .
d_gene: .
v_gene: TRBV6-1

CDR3aa: CACSSGIISNQPQHF
CDR3nt: TGTGCCTGTTCCTCGGGAATCATTAGCAATCAGCCCCAGCATTTT
j_gene: TRBJ1-5
abundance: .
d_gene: .
v_gene: TRBV19

CDR3aa: CTSSPKVGTNQPQHF
CDR3nt: TGCACCAGCAGCCCTAAAGTGGGGACCAATCAGCCCCAGCATTTT
j_gene: TRBJ1-5
abundance: once
d_gene: .
v_gene: TRBV1

CDR3aa: CASVTAPSGANVLTF
CDR3nt: TGCGCCAGCGTAACAGCACCCTCTGGGGCCAACGTCCTGACTTTC
j_gene: TRBJ2-6
abundance: .
d_gene: .
v_gene: TRBV5-1

CDR3aa: CASSGGLAGWETQYF
CDR3nt: TGTGCCAGCAGCGGGGGACTAGCGGGATGGGAGACCCAGTACTTC
j_gene: TRBJ2-5
abundance: .
d_gene: TRBD2
v_gene: TRBV5-5

CDR3aa: CASEQYTGELFF
CDR3nt: TGTGCCAGCGAACAGTACACCGGGGAGCTGTTTTTT
j_gene: TRBJ2-2
abundance: .
d_gene: .
v_gene: TRBV28

CDR3aa: CASSLGSLTYEQYF
CDR3nt: TGTGCCAGCAGCTTAGGGTCCCTAACCTACGAGCAGTACTTC
j_gene: TRBJ2-7
abundance: .
d_gene: .
v_gene: TRBV7-9

CDR3aa: CATQLSGGNTEAFF
CDR3nt: TGTGCCACCCAGTTGTCCGGGGGCAACACTGAAGCTTTCTTT
j_gene: TRBJ1-1
abundance: .
d_gene: .
v_gene: TRBV28

CDR3aa: CASAGQINQPQHF
CDR3nt: TGTGCCAGCGCCGGACAGATCAATCAGCCCCAGCATTTT
j_gene: TRBJ1-5
abundance: .
d_gene: .
v_gene: TRBV19

CDR3aa: CASSLRDGANYGYTF
CDR3nt: TGCGCCAGCAGCTTAAGGGACGGAGCTAACTATGGCTACACCTTC
j_gene: TRBJ1-2
abundance: .
d_gene: .
v_gene: TRBV5-1

CDR3aa: CASSPESKGELFF
CDR3nt: TGTGCCAGCAGCCCTGAGAGCAAAGGGGAGCTGTTTTTT
j_gene: TRBJ2-2
abundance: .
d_gene: .
v_gene: TRBV11-2

CDR3aa: CASTGRGYNEQFF
CDR3nt: TGTGCCAGCACCGGGCGCGGGTACAATGAGCAGTTCTTC
j_gene: TRBJ2-1
abundance: .
d_gene: .
v_gene: TRBV18

CDR3aa: CSVEGQIISYEQYF
CDR3nt: TGCAGCGTTGAGGGACAGATAATATCCTACGAGCAGTACTTC
j_gene: TRBJ2-7
abundance: .
d_gene: TRBD1
v_gene: TRBV29-1

CDR3aa: CASSESLEQYF
CDR3nt: TGTGCCAGCAGTGAAAGCCTAGAGCAGTACTTC
j_gene: TRBJ2-7
abundance: .
d_gene: .
v_gene: TRBV2

CDR3aa: CASSFDGREKLFF
CDR3nt: TGTGCCAGCAGTTTTGATGGGAGGGAAAAACTGTTTTTT
j_gene: TRBJ1-4
abundance: once
d_gene: .
v_gene: TRBV27

CDR3aa: CASSRTSSGVGYEQYF
CDR3nt: TGTGCCAGCAGCAGGACATCAAGCGGGGTCGGTTACGAGCAGTACTTC
j_gene: TRBJ2-7
abundance: .
d_gene: TRBD2
v_gene: TRBV6-6

CDR3aa: CASSFAGTGNILSYNEQFF
CDR3nt: TGTGCCAGCTCATTCGCCGGGACAGGGAACATCCTCTCCTACAATGAGCAGTTCTTC
j_gene: TRBJ2-1
abundance: .
d_gene: TRBD1
v_gene: TRBV18

CDR3aa: CASSKGLATDTQYF
CDR3nt: TGTGCCAGTAGTAAGGGACTTGCCACAGATACGCAGTATTTT
j_gene: TRBJ2-3
abundance: .
d_gene: .
v_gene: TRBV19

CDR3aa: CASRPSGSPQETQYF
CDR3nt: TGTGCCAGCAGACCTAGCGGGAGCCCCCAAGAGACCCAGTACTTC
j_gene: TRBJ2-5
abundance: .
d_gene: TRBD2
v_gene: TRBV9

CDR3aa: CASSTGGYNEQFF
CDR3nt: TGCGCCAGCAGCACCGGGGGGTACAATGAGCAGTTCTTC
j_gene: TRBJ2-1
abundance: .
d_gene: TRBD2
v_gene: TRBV5-1

CDR3aa: CASSGQLGNQPQHF
CDR3nt: TGTGCCAGCAGTGGACAACTTGGGAATCAGCCCCAGCATTTT
j_gene: TRBJ1-5
abundance: once
d_gene: .
v_gene: TRBV28

CDR3aa: CASSLTAGLAGSSSYNEQFF
CDR3nt: TGTGCCAGCAGCCTAACCGCGGGACTAGCGGGATCAAGCTCCTACAATGAGCAGTTCTTC
j_gene: TRBJ2-1
abundance: .
d_gene: TRBD2
v_gene: TRBV14

CDR3aa: CASSDRGGTGELFF
CDR3nt: TGTGCCAGCAGCGACAGGGGAGGCACCGGGGAGCTGTTTTTT
j_gene: TRBJ2-2
abundance: .
d_gene: TRBD1
v_gene: TRBV2

CDR3aa: CASSKQGPEAFF
CDR3nt: TGTGCCAGCAGTAAACAGGGTCCTGAAGCTTTCTTT
j_gene: TRBJ1-1
abundance: .
d_gene: .
v_gene: TRBV6-5

CDR3aa: CASSSGRTGVGTEAFF
CDR3nt: TGTGCCAGCAGTTCCGGCCGGACAGGAGTTGGGACTGAAGCTTTCTTT
j_gene: TRBJ1-1
abundance: .
d_gene: TRBD1
v_gene: TRBV28

CDR3aa: CASSQALRISGTGYEQYF
CDR3nt: TGCGCCAGCAGCCAAGCCCTCCGAATTAGCGGGACGGGATACGAGCAGTACTTC
j_gene: TRBJ2-7
abundance: .
d_gene: TRBD2
v_gene: TRBV4-1

CDR3aa: CASSSIGGAGGYTF
CDR3nt: TGTGCCAGCAGCTCCATTGGGGGGGCGGGTGGCTACACCTTC
j_gene: TRBJ1-2
abundance: .
d_gene: .
v_gene: TRBV7-8

CDR3aa: CASSRYSSGRAHEQYF
CDR3nt: TGTGCCAGCAGCCGTTATTCGAGCGGGAGGGCCCACGAGCAGTACTTC
j_gene: TRBJ2-7
abundance: .
d_gene: TRBD2
v_gene: TRBV28

CDR3aa: CASSLVATDSYEQYF
CDR3nt: TGCGCCAGCAGCTTGGTAGCGACGGACTCCTACGAGCAGTACTTC
j_gene: TRBJ2-7
abundance: .
d_gene: .
v_gene: TRBV5-1

CDR3aa: CSVSGGSNQPQHF
CDR3nt: TGCAGCGTTTCAGGGGGAAGCAATCAGCCCCAGCATTTT
j_gene: TRBJ1-5
abundance: .
d_gene: TRBD1
v_gene: TRBV29-1

CDR3aa: CASSLGLAGTYEQYF
CDR3nt: TGTGCCAGCAGTTTGGGTCTAGCGGGAACCTACGAGCAGTACTTC
j_gene: TRBJ2-7
abundance: .
d_gene: TRBD2
v_gene: TRBV27

CDR3aa: CASSFLGTGAGEQYF
CDR3nt: TGTGCCAGCAGCTTCCTCGGGACAGGGGCCGGTGAGCAGTACTTC
j_gene: TRBJ2-7
abundance: .
d_gene: TRBD1
v_gene: TRBV7-9

CDR3aa: CASSLQANSGNTIYF
CDR3nt: TGTGCCAGCAGCTTACAGGCAAACTCTGGAAACACCATATATTTT
j_gene: TRBJ1-3
abundance: .
d_gene: .
v_gene: TRBV7-3

CDR3aa: CASNGGVTRGPVSGANVLTF
CDR3nt: TGTGCCAGTAACGGAGGGGTTACAAGGGGGCCAGTCTCTGGGGCCAACGTCCTGACTTTC
j_gene: TRBJ2-6
abundance: .
d_gene: .
v_gene: TRBV19

CDR3aa: CASTRGGFNQPQHF
CDR3nt: TGTGCCAGCACCCGAGGGGGGTTCAATCAGCCCCAGCATTTT
j_gene: TRBJ1-5
abundance: .
d_gene: .
v_gene: TRBV6-6

CDR3aa: CASSPPNMKNTGELFF
CDR3nt: TGTGCCAGCTCACCACCGAATATGAAGAACACCGGGGAGCTGTTTTTT
j_gene: TRBJ2-2
abundance: .
d_gene: .
v_gene: TRBV18

CDR3aa: CASSFRVSEKLFF
CDR3nt: TGTGCCAGCAGTTTCAGGGTTTCTGAAAAACTGTTTTTT
j_gene: TRBJ1-4
abundance: .
d_gene: .
v_gene: TRBV28

CDR3aa: CASSQEGLMGRGSGYTF
CDR3nt: TGCGCCAGCAGCCAAGAGGGGCTGATGGGTCGGGGGAGTGGCTACACCTTC
j_gene: TRBJ1-2
abundance: .
d_gene: .
v_gene: TRBV4-1

CDR3aa: CASSPGAGTEAFF
CDR3nt: TGTGCCAGCTCACCGGGCGCGGGCACTGAAGCTTTCTTT
j_gene: TRBJ1-1
abundance: .
d_gene: .
v_gene: TRBV18

CDR3aa: CASSPSGRAFSGFF
CDR3nt: TGTGCCAGTAGTCCTAGCGGGAGGGCCTTTAGTGGGTTCTTC
j_gene: TRBJ2-1
abundance: .
d_gene: TRBD2
v_gene: TRBV19